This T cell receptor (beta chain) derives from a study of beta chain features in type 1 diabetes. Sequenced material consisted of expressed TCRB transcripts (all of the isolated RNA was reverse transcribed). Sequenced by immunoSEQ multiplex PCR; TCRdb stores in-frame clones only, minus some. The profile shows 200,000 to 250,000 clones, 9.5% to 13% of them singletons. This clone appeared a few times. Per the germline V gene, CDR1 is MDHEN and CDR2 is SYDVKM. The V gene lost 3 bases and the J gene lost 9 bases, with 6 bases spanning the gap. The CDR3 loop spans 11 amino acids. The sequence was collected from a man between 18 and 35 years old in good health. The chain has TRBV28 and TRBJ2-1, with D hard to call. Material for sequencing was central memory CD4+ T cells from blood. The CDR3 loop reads CASSFNREQFF. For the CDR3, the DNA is TGTGCCAGCAGTTTTAACCGTGAGCAGTTCTTC.